These T cell receptor beta chains were read from a single sample in a study of blood T cell repertoires in COVID-19. TCRdb's table, derived via immunoSEQ multiplex PCR, lists solely in-frame clones and lacks some. The repertoire holds around 200,000 clones, roughly nine tenths seen once, with roughly 20% in the top ten. Input material: peripheral blood. The receptor source for this set is a man aged 65 to 79 with active or convalescent COVID-19. CDR3s include the opening cysteine and the closing phenylalanine or tryptophan. The order of the fields is D gene, V gene, J gene, clone size, CDR3 DNA, CDR3 protein. The D gene is left open where the match is weak. A clone size is listed for some rows: how often the clone was seen (once, few, many), or a class if it is expanded.

d_call: -; v_call: TRBV11-2; j_call: TRBJ2-2; clone_size: -; cdr3_nt: TGTGCCAGCAGCTTCGGTCCAAACCCCGGGGAGCTGTTTTTT; cdr3_aa: CASSFGPNPGELFF
d_call: -; v_call: TRBV3-1/TRBV3-2; j_call: TRBJ1-1; clone_size: -; cdr3_nt: TGTGCCAGCAGCCAGGGGAGGACTGAAGCTTTCTTT; cdr3_aa: CASSQGRTEAFF
d_call: -; v_call: TRBV19; j_call: TRBJ1-2; clone_size: -; cdr3_nt: TGTGCCAGTAGTATAGGTCCGGACAGCTATGGCTACACCTTC; cdr3_aa: CASSIGPDSYGYTF
d_call: TRBD2; v_call: TRBV5-4; j_call: TRBJ2-1; clone_size: -; cdr3_nt: TGTGCCAGCAGCTTGGATGGGAGGGCCGATGAGCAGTTCTTC; cdr3_aa: CASSLDGRADEQFF
d_call: -; v_call: TRBV28; j_call: TRBJ1-1; clone_size: few; cdr3_nt: TGTGCCAGCAGTTCCCTCGGGTTAGGCCGGCGGGGCACTGAAGCTTTCTTT; cdr3_aa: CASSSLGLGRRGTEAFF
d_call: TRBD1; v_call: TRBV25-1; j_call: TRBJ2-1; clone_size: -; cdr3_nt: TGTGCCAGCAGTGCTCAGGGGGTCTACAATGAGCAGTTCTTC; cdr3_aa: CASSAQGVYNEQFF
d_call: -; v_call: TRBV10-2; j_call: TRBJ2-2; clone_size: -; cdr3_nt: TGCGCCAGCATTTTGACACTTTCGAACACCGGGGAGCTGTTTTTT; cdr3_aa: CASILTLSNTGELFF
d_call: -; v_call: TRBV7-9; j_call: TRBJ2-3; clone_size: -; cdr3_nt: TGTGCCAGCAGCTCCCCCGACGCCGAGGTGGGAGATACGCAGTATTTT; cdr3_aa: CASSSPDAEVGDTQYF
d_call: TRBD1; v_call: TRBV13; j_call: TRBJ2-1; clone_size: -; cdr3_nt: TGTGCCAGCAGCTCCGCACTACAGGGGGGTTCCTACAATGAGCAGTTCTTC; cdr3_aa: CASSSALQGGSYNEQFF
d_call: -; v_call: TRBV29-1; j_call: TRBJ1-3; clone_size: -; cdr3_nt: TGCAGCGTTTCTTACTCTGGAAACACCATATATTTT; cdr3_aa: CSVSYSGNTIYF
d_call: TRBD1; v_call: TRBV5-1; j_call: TRBJ1-2; clone_size: -; cdr3_nt: TGCGCCAGCTCCGGGGGGGACAGGGGGTCCTATGGCTACACCTTC; cdr3_aa: CASSGGDRGSYGYTF
d_call: -; v_call: TRBV4-1; j_call: TRBJ1-4; clone_size: -; cdr3_nt: TGCGCCAGCAGCCATGCGGGACGGAGTAATGAAAAACTGTTTTTT; cdr3_aa: CASSHAGRSNEKLFF
d_call: TRBD2; v_call: TRBV6-5; j_call: TRBJ2-2; clone_size: -; cdr3_nt: TGTGCCAGTTGCAGCGGGGGGGCTGGCACCGGGGAGCTGTTTTTT; cdr3_aa: CASCSGGAGTGELFF
d_call: -; v_call: TRBV11-2; j_call: TRBJ1-2; clone_size: once; cdr3_nt: TGTGCCAGCAGCTTGGTAGCAAACTATGGCTACACCTTC; cdr3_aa: CASSLVANYGYTF
d_call: TRBD1; v_call: TRBV5-5; j_call: TRBJ1-3; clone_size: -; cdr3_nt: TGTGCCAGCAGCTTCCAAACAGGGGGTTTGCGCAACGGTGGAAACACCATATATTTT; cdr3_aa: CASSFQTGGLRNGGNTIYF
d_call: -; v_call: TRBV4-3; j_call: TRBJ2-1; clone_size: -; cdr3_nt: TGCGCCAGCAGCCAAGATCCCGGGAACTCCTACAATGAGCAGTTCTTC; cdr3_aa: CASSQDPGNSYNEQFF
d_call: TRBD1; v_call: TRBV28; j_call: TRBJ2-7; clone_size: -; cdr3_nt: TGTGCCAGCAGCCCTTCCCCCGGGACAGGGTCCCCTCTGTACTTC; cdr3_aa: CASSPSPGTGSPLYF
d_call: -; v_call: TRBV6-5; j_call: TRBJ2-1; clone_size: many; cdr3_nt: TGTGCCAGCAGTTTCCCGGGTTTCCGAGGAGATGAGCAGTTCTTC; cdr3_aa: CASSFPGFRGDEQFF
d_call: TRBD2; v_call: TRBV27; j_call: TRBJ2-7; clone_size: -; cdr3_nt: TGTGCCAGCAGTTACGGGACTAACTACGAGCAGTACTTC; cdr3_aa: CASSYGTNYEQYF
d_call: TRBD1; v_call: TRBV7-9; j_call: TRBJ2-7; clone_size: -; cdr3_nt: TGTGCCAGCAGCATTGACAGGGGGAGACTCTACGAGCAGTACTTC; cdr3_aa: CASSIDRGRLYEQYF
d_call: -; v_call: TRBV4-1; j_call: TRBJ2-2; clone_size: few; cdr3_nt: TGCGCCAGCAGCCCTAACACCGGGGAGCTGTTTTTT; cdr3_aa: CASSPNTGELFF
d_call: TRBD1; v_call: TRBV30; j_call: TRBJ1-2; clone_size: -; cdr3_nt: TGTGCCTGGGGACAGGGAGGGTATGGCTACACCTTC; cdr3_aa: CAWGQGGYGYTF
d_call: TRBD1; v_call: TRBV7-3; j_call: TRBJ1-1; clone_size: -; cdr3_nt: TGTGCCAGCAGCTTAAAGGGGGCTAACACTGAAGCTTTCTTT; cdr3_aa: CASSLKGANTEAFF
d_call: -; v_call: TRBV5-1; j_call: TRBJ2-5; clone_size: -; cdr3_nt: TGCGCCAGCAGCTTCCAGGCTAGCTGGGAGACCCAGTACTTC; cdr3_aa: CASSFQASWETQYF
d_call: -; v_call: TRBV30; j_call: TRBJ1-2; clone_size: few; cdr3_nt: TGTGCCTGGAGTTCCTCAGGTGGCTACACCTTC; cdr3_aa: CAWSSSGGYTF
d_call: TRBD1; v_call: TRBV18; j_call: TRBJ1-1; clone_size: -; cdr3_nt: TGTGCCAGCTCACCATCCGACAGGGTGAACACTGAAGCTTTCTTT; cdr3_aa: CASSPSDRVNTEAFF
d_call: -; v_call: TRBV18; j_call: TRBJ1-3; clone_size: -; cdr3_nt: TGTGCCAGCTCCCACGCTCAAGGGGCGTCTGGAAACACCATATATTTT; cdr3_aa: CASSHAQGASGNTIYF